Given below is one T cell receptor (beta chain) in context. The method was immunoSEQ multiplex PCR; TCRdb's version includes in-frame clones alone and lacks a portion of them. The table has about 170,000 clones, roughly 84% seen once; the top ten hold more than 12%. Trimming took off 1 base at V and 12 bases at J, with 19 bases between the two ends. The germline V gene has CDR1 MNHNS and CDR2 SASEGT. The CDR3 has 16 amino acids. The data were obtained in a study of blood T cell repertoires in COVID-19. The wider study: The study drew acute and convalescent COVID-19 samples from the United States, Italy and Spain.

Input material: peripheral blood. The V call is TRBV6-1, the J call TRBJ1-6; D is uncertain. This receptor was identified in a woman aged 70-85 years with COVID-19, enrolled during active disease. This chain's CDR3 is CASSEGGTWRILPLHF. The CDR3, as DNA: TGTGCCAGCAGTGAAGGAGGAACGTGGAGGATTTTACCCCTCCACTTT.